The 24 T cell receptor beta chains below come from one sample, sequenced in a study of cytomegalovirus exposure and HLA in healthy donors. Clones were read by immunoSEQ multiplex PCR, and TCRdb kept only the in-frame ones, dropping some. The sample yields 110,000 or so clones, around 85% seen once. The sequenced sample consisted of PBMCs. The receptors here all came from a young woman in good health and CMV-seronegative.

The genes are TRBV13 and TRBJ1-1; 12 bases agree with TRBD1. The CDR3 runs to 18 residues. CDR1 PRHDT and CDR2 FYEKMQ come from the germline V gene (reference sequence). The V gene end was trimmed by 5 bases and the J gene end by 5 bases; junction bases not matched to a gene: 15. The DNA for the CDR3 is TGTGCCAGCAGCGAATCACCCGGGACAGGGGGCAGAGGAACTGAAGCTTTCTTT. Its protein is CASSESPGTGGRGTEAFF.

This sequence joins TRBV7-3 and TRBJ1-5; 7 bases fit TRBD1. Germline loops: CDR1 SGHTA, CDR2 FQGTGA. After removal of 5 bases from V and 0 bases from J, the junction contained 13 bases not matched to a gene. This CDR3 has 18 residues. The CDR3 DNA reads TGTGCCAGCAGCCCCTGGCTCCGGGACAGCTATAGCAATCAGCCCCAGCATTTT. Its protein product is CASSPWLRDSYSNQPQHF. Based on the CDR3 plus reference TRBV7-3 and TRBJ1-5, the full variable domain is GAGVSQTPSNKVTEKGKYVELRCDPISGHTALYWYRQSLGQGPEFLIYFQGTGAADDSGLPNDRFFAVRPEGSVSTLKIQRTERGDSAVYLCASSPWLRDSYSNQPQHFGDGTRLSIL.

This clone was seen only once. The rearrangement joins TRBV6-6 to TRBJ1-5, with D perhaps matching TRBD1 (5 bases). The V gene's germline CDR1 is MNHNY and CDR2 SVGAGI (reference sequence). The CDR3 is 16 amino acids. Trimming stripped 6 bases from V and 4 bases from J, with 19 bases between. CDR3 amino acids: CASSPRTFLGNQPQHF. The CDR3 coding sequence is TGTGCCAGCAGCCCACGGACATTCTTGGGGAATCAGCCCCAGCATTTT.

The CDR3 region is CAVNGENQAFF. The CDR3, as DNA: TGTGCCGTCAACGGGGAAAACCAGGCTTTCTTT. V is TRBV10-3 and J is TRBJ1-1; no clear D gene. Trimming cost V 11 bases and J 11 bases, with 18 bases left between them. Germline V gene sequence: CDR1 ENHRY, CDR2 SYGVKD. This CDR3 is built from 11 residues.

The chain combines TRBV9 with TRBJ2-1; 10 bases fit TRBD2. CDR3 size: 16 residues. J gave up 4 bases and V 0 bases, and 4 bases lay outside the gene matches. In germline, CDR1 is SGDLS, CDR2 YYNGEE. CDR3 sequence: CASSVGLAGDYNEQFF. The DNA for the CDR3 is TGTGCCAGCAGCGTAGGGCTAGCGGGGGATTACAATGAGCAGTTCTTC.

This clone was seen a few times. The V gene is TRBV2, the J gene TRBJ2-3, with 10 bases lining up with TRBD1. The J segment lost 6 bases and the V segment lost 7 bases, leaving 7 bases of the junction unmatched. CDR3 length: 14 amino acids. The germline V gene has CDR1 SNHLY and CDR2 FYNNEI. This CDR3 reads CASNRDRGGDTQYF. In DNA form, the CDR3 reads TGTGCCAGCAATAGGGACAGGGGTGGGGATACGCAGTATTTT.

This chain uses TRBV19 with TRBJ2-3; no clear D gene. The germline V gene has CDR1 LNHDA and CDR2 SQIVND (reference sequence). The CDR3 covers 12 residues. Trimming removed 8 bases from V and 2 bases from J, with 8 bases in between. The CDR3 DNA reads TGTGCCAGTGCTACCGACACAGATACGCAGTATTTT. This codes for CASATDTDTQYF.

V usage is TRBV5-6 and J usage is TRBJ2-1, with D tentatively TRBD1 (5 bases). The CDR3 covers 14 residues. Germline lookup yields CDR1 SGHDT and CDR2 YYEEEE. V was trimmed by 1 base and J by 3 bases, leaving 8 bases between them. The CDR3 region is CASSLSQGYNEQFF. In DNA form, the CDR3 reads TGTGCCAGCAGCTTGAGCCAGGGCTACAATGAGCAGTTCTTC.

The CDR3 DNA is TGCGCCAGCAGCCAATGGGGACAGGGAAACCACGAGCAGTACTTC. Protein: CASSQWGQGNHEQYF. The rearrangement links TRBV5-1 to TRBJ2-7, with 9 bases lining up with TRBD1. The CDR3 has 15 amino acids. V was clipped by 4 bases and J by 5 bases; unmatched bases: 10. CDR1 and CDR2 from the germline V gene are SGHRS and YFSETQ.

The chain has TRBV29-1 and TRBJ2-7; 12 bases are a match to TRBD2. Germline trimming cut 5 bases from V and 6 bases from J; bases unmatched to any gene: 14. The CDR3 has 16 amino acids. Looked up from germline, CDR1 is SQVTM and CDR2 is ANQGSEA. CDR3 amino acids: CSVSTSGGYVGGEQYF. For the CDR3, the DNA is TGCAGCGTTTCGACTAGCGGGGGCTACGTGGGGGGCGAGCAGTACTTC.

The chain combines TRBV14 with TRBJ2-7; 8 bases are shared with TRBD2. V gave up 5 bases and J gave up 3 bases; unmatched junction bases: 6. Germline values: CDR1 SGHDN, CDR2 FVKESK. The CDR3 has 14 amino acids. The CDR3, as DNA: TGTGCCAGCAGCGATGGAAGCGGGGGCTACGAGCAGTACTTC. Amino acid sequence: CASSDGSGGYEQYF. The variable domain in full, completed from reference TRBV14 and TRBJ2-7, reads EAGVTQFPSHSVIEKGQTVTLRCDPISGHDNLYWYRRVMGKEIKFLLHFVKESKQDESGMPNNRFLAERTGGTYSTLKVQPAELEDSGVYFCASSDGSGGYEQYFGPGTRLTVT.

The chain joins TRBV5-6 to TRBJ1-5, with D possibly being TRBD1 (5 bases). CDR1 SGHDT and CDR2 YYEEEE come from the germline V gene. V lost 0 bases and J 1 base, leaving 8 bases between the germline ends. This CDR3 spans 15 amino acids. In DNA, the CDR3 is TGTGCCAGCAGCTTGGAGGGGAAGAGCAATCAGCCCCAGCATTTT. Protein sequence: CASSLEGKSNQPQHF.

This chain links TRBV2 with TRBJ2-1; 7 bases align to TRBD1. V shed 1 base, J shed 7 bases, and the junction held 7 bases outside the gene matches. CDR1 and CDR2 from the germline V gene are SNHLY and FYNNEI. The CDR3 is 15 residues long. CDR3 in amino acids: CASSEGIIQGNEQFF. CDR3 bases: TGTGCCAGCAGTGAAGGAATAATACAGGGGAATGAGCAGTTCTTC.

This clone is a singleton in its sample. This rearrangement joins TRBV7-8 to TRBJ2-5, with D possibly being TRBD1 (5 bases). V gave up 7 bases and J gave up 5 bases, with 11 bases separating them. In germline, CDR1 is SGHVS, CDR2 FQNEAQ. The CDR3 runs to 12 residues. For the CDR3, the DNA is TGTGCCAGCACCCTCAAGGGGGAGACCCAGTACTTC. The encoded protein is CASTLKGETQYF.

The chain recombines TRBV15 with TRBJ2-2, with 9 bases matching TRBD1. From germline, CDR1 is LNHNV and CDR2 YYDKDF (reference sequence). The V segment lost 3 bases and the J segment 5 bases; nucleotides outside the gene matches: 7. The CDR3 has 16 amino acids. The CDR3 sequence: CATSRPGTGKTGELFF. The DNA of the CDR3 is TGTGCCACCAGCAGGCCCGGGACAGGGAAAACCGGGGAGCTGTTTTTT. Supplemented by reference TRBV15 and TRBJ2-2, the full variable domain reads DAMVIQNPRYQVTQFGKPVTLSCSQTLNHNVMYWYQQKSSQAPKLLFHYYDKDFNNEADTPDNFQSRRPNTSFCFLDIRSPGLGDTAMYLCATSRPGTGKTGELFFGEGSRLTVL.

The rearrangement uses TRBV29-1 and TRBJ2-2, with TRBD1 as a possible D gene (6 bases). Germline V lookup: CDR1 SQVTM, CDR2 ANQGSEA. Trimming left V 4 bases short and J 6 bases short, with 9 bases between. There are 12 residues in the CDR3. The CDR3 here is CSVGQGSGELFF. In nucleotides, the CDR3 is TGCAGCGTTGGGCAGGGGTCCGGGGAGCTGTTTTTT.

In DNA form, the CDR3 reads TGTGCCACCAGCACCGTAGCGGGGAAGCAGTATTTT. This encodes CATSTVAGKQYF. V is TRBV15 and J is TRBJ2-3, with TRBD2 matching over 8 bases. Germline V gives CDR1 LNHNV, CDR2 YYDKDF (reference sequence). J lost 11 bases, V lost 4 bases, and 5 bases had no gene match. The CDR3 has 12 amino acids.

This clone came up once. The J gene is TRBJ2-2, the V gene TRBV6-5; 7 positions agree with TRBD1. The germline V gene encodes CDR1 MNHEY and CDR2 SVGAGI. The CDR3 extends over 14 amino acids. The V segment lost 6 bases and the J segment 3 bases; nucleotides outside the gene matches: 4. This chain's CDR3 is CASRKTGDTGELFF. The CDR3 DNA is TGTGCCAGCAGAAAAACAGGGGACACCGGGGAGCTGTTTTTT.

This chain uses TRBV5-1 with TRBJ1-1; 7 bases map to TRBD1. The CDR3 contains 15 residues. Looked up from germline, CDR1 is SGHRS and CDR2 is YFSETQ. The trim removed 1 base at V and 6 bases at J, leaving 9 bases unmatched. CDR3 region: CASSLLQGGGAEAFF. The CDR3 DNA reads as TGCGCCAGCAGCTTGCTTCAGGGGGGCGGGGCTGAAGCTTTCTTT. Combining the CDR3 with reference TRBV5-1 and TRBJ1-1 gives the whole variable domain KAGVTQTPRYLIKTRGQQVTLSCSPISGHRSVSWYQQTPGQGLQFLFEYFSETQRNKGNFPGRFSGRQFSNSRSEMNVSTLELGDSALYLCASSLLQGGGAEAFFGQGTRLTVV.

This clone was seen only a few times. The chain couples TRBV2 to TRBJ1-1; 8 positions match TRBD1. The CDR3 is made up of 11 amino acids. Trimming took 9 bases from V and 4 from J; bases not matched to a gene: 1. Germline V gene sequence: CDR1 SNHLY, CDR2 FYNNEI. CDR3 DNA: TGTGCCAGTACAGGGGGCACTGAAGCTTTCTTT. Translated: CASTGGTEAFF. Full variable domain (rest looked up from reference TRBV2 and TRBJ1-1): EPEVTQTPSHQVTQMGQEVILRCVPISNHLYFYWYRQILGQKVEFLVSFYNNEISEKSEIFDDQFSVERPDGSNFTLKIRSTKLEDSAMYFCASTGGTEAFFGQGTRLTVV.

Details on this clone: The sample carries other DNA sequences with the same CDR3. The chain links TRBV20-1 to TRBJ1-2; a possible D gene is TRBD1 (6 bases). CDR3 length equals 11 residues. Trimming stripped 6 bases from V and 8 bases from J, with 13 bases between. The germline CDR1 and CDR2 sequences are DFQATT and SNEGSKA (reference sequence). The CDR3 is CSALDSPGYTF. CDR3 nucleotides: TGCAGTGCCTTGGACAGCCCAGGCTACACCTTC.

In this sample, this clone turned up a few times. This chain joins TRBV6-5 and TRBJ1-2; 8 bases map to TRBD1. The V gene's germline CDR1 is MNHEY and CDR2 SVGAGI. V lost 6 bases, J lost 2 bases, and 5 bases stayed unmatched. The CDR3 contains 14 residues. CDR3 nucleotides: TGTGCCAGCAGGCCAGGACAGGGCAACTATGGCTACACCTTC. Amino acids: CASRPGQGNYGYTF.

The chain carries TRBV4-1 and TRBJ2-1; tentatively, D is TRBD1 (6 bases). The CDR3 has 13 amino acids. Germline V lookup: CDR1 MGHRA, CDR2 YSYEKL. V shed 2 bases and J shed 9 bases, with 11 bases lying between them. CDR3 protein: CASSQPTGSEQFF. The CDR3 region has the DNA TGCGCCAGCAGCCAACCTACAGGGAGTGAGCAGTTCTTC.

The J gene is TRBJ1-1, the V gene TRBV27, with D possibly TRBD1 on 6 matching bases. Per germline, CDR1 MNHEY and CDR2 SMNVEV (reference sequence). The CDR3 totals 15 residues. V gave up 7 bases and J gave up 6 bases, with 21 bases separating them. CDR3 nucleotide sequence: TGTGCCAGCAACCCGACAGGACGAACGGATCCTGAAGCTTTCTTT. The encoded protein is CASNPTGRTDPEAFF.